What follows are 3 T cell receptor beta chains derived from one specimen sequenced in a study of T cell responses to AZD1222 COVID-19 vaccine. Repertoires were generated with immunoSEQ multiplex PCR, while TCRdb's copy carries only in-frame clones and drops some. The profile covers 95,000 to 150,000 clones, with about 89% appearing a single time and 1.5% to 1.7% taken by the ten largest. The starting material was peripheral blood, obtained on day 0 of AZD1222 vaccination. The source of these receptors is an adult in good health.

V and J are TRBV6-5 and TRBJ2-7; no definite D call. The CDR3 sequence is 11 residues long. V shed 5 bases and J shed 2 bases, with 4 bases lying between them. Germline loops: CDR1 MNHEY, CDR2 SVGAGI. The CDR3 region is CASSNAYEQYF. The DNA for the CDR3 is TGTGCCAGCAGTAACGCCTACGAGCAGTACTTC.

This sequence joins TRBV4-2 and TRBJ1-1, with 9 bases fitting TRBD1. Germline-derived CDR1 and CDR2 are LGHNA and YNFKEQ. The CDR3 totals 14 residues. Trimming removed 6 bases from V and 3 bases from J; junction bases left unmatched: 5. CDR3 sequence reads: CASRGRTGDTEAFF. CDR3 bases: TGTGCCAGCAGAGGTCGGACAGGGGACACTGAAGCTTTCTTT.

The rearrangement joins TRBV6-5 to TRBJ2-3, with D possibly TRBD2 on 5 matching bases. Germline-derived CDR1 and CDR2 are MNHEY and SVGAGI. V was pared by 8 bases and J by 0 bases, with 15 bases between. The CDR3 is made up of 15 amino acids. The DNA of the CDR3 is TGTGCCAGCCAACATTCCCGGGGTAGCACAGATACGCAGTATTTT. Its translation is CASQHSRGSTDTQYF.